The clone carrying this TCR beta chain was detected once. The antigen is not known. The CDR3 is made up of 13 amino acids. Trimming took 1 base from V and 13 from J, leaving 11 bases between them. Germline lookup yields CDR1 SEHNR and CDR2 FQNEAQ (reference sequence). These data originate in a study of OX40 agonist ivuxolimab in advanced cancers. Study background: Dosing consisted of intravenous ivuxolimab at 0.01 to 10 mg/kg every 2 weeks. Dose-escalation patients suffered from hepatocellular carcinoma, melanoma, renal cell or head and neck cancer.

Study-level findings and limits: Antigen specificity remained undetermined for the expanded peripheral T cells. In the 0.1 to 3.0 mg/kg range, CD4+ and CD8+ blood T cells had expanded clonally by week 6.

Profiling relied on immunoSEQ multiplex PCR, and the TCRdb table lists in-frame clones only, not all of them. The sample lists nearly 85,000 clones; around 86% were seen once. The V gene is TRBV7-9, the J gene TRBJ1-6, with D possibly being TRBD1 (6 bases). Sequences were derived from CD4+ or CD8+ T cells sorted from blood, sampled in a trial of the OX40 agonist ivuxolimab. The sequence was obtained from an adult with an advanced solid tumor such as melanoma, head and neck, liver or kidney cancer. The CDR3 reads CASSLGGTPPLHF. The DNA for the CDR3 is TGTGCCAGCAGCTTAGGGGGGACACCGCCCCTCCACTTT.